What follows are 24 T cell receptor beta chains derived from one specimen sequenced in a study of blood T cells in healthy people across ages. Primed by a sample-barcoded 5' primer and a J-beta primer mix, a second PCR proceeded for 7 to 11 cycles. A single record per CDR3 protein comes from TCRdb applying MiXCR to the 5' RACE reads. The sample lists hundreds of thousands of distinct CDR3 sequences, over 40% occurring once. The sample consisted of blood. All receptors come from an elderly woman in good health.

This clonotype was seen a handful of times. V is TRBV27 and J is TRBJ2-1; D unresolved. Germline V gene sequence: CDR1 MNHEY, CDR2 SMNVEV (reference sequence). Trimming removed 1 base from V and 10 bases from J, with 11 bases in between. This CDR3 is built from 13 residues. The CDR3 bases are TGTGCCAGCAGTTTATTCCCTACCTACGAGCAGTTCTTC. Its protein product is CASSLFPTYEQFF.

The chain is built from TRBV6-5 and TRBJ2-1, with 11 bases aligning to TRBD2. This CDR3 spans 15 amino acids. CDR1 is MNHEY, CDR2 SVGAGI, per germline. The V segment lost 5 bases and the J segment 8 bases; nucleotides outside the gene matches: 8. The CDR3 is CASSTTSGSRDEQFF. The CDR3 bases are TGTGCCAGCAGTACCACTAGCGGGAGTCGAGATGAGCAGTTCTTC.

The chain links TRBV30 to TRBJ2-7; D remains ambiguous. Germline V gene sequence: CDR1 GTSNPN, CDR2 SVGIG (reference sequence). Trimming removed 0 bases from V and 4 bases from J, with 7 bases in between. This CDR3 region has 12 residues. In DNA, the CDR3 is TGTGCCTGGAGTGTAGAGTCTTACGAGCAGTACTTC. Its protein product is CAWSVESYEQYF.

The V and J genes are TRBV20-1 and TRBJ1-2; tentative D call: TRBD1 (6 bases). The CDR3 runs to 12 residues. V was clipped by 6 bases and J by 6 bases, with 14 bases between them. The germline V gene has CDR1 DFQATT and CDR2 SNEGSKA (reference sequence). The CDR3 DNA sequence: TGCAGTGCCGGAGGGGGGTCAGATGGCTACACCTTC. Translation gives CSAGGGSDGYTF.

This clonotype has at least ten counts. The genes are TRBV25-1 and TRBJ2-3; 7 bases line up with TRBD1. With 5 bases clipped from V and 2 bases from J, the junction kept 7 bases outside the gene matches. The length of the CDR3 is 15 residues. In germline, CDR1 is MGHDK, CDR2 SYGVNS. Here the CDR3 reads CASSPRQGITDTQYF. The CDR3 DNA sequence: TGTGCCAGCAGTCCTCGACAGGGTATCACAGATACGCAGTATTTT.

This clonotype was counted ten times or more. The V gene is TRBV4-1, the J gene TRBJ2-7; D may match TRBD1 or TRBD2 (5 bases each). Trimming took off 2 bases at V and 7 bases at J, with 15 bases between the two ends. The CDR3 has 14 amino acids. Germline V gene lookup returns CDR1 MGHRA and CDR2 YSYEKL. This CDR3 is CASSQSGTAIEQYF. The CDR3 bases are TGCGCCAGCAGCCAATCCGGGACCGCGATTGAGCAGTACTTC.

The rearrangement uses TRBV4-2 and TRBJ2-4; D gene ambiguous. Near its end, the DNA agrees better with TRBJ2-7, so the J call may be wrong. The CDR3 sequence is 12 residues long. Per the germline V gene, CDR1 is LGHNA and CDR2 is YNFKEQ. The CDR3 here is CASSQDLVEQYF. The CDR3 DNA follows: TGTGCCAGCAGCCAAGATTTGGTCGAGCAGTACTTC.

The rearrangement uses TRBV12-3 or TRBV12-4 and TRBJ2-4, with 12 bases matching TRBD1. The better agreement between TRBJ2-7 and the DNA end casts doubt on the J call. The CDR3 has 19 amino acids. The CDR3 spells CASSWRTLLRDRGQYEQYF. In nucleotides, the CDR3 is TGTGCCAGCAGTTGGCGGACCCTTCTCCGGGACAGGGGGCAGTACGAGCAGTACTTC.

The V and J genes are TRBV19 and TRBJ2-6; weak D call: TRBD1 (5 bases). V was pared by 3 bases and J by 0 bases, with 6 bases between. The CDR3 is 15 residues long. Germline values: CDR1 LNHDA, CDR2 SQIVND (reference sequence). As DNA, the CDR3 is TGTGCCAGTAGTATCAGGGTCTCTGGGGCCAACGTCCTGACTTTC. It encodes CASSIRVSGANVLTF.

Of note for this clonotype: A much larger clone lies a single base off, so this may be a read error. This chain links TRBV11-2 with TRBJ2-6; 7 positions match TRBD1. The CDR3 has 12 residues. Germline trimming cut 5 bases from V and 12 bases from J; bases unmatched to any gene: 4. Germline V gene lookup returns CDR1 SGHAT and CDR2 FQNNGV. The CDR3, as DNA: TGTGCCAGCAGCGAGGACAGGAGCGTCCTGACTTTC. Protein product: CASSEDRSVLTF.

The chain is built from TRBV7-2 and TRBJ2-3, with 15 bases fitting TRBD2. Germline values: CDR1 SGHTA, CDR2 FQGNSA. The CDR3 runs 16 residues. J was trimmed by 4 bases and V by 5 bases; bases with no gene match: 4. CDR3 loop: CASSPGLAGGSDTQYF. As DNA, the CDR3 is TGTGCCAGCAGCCCGGGACTAGCGGGGGGTTCAGATACGCAGTATTTT. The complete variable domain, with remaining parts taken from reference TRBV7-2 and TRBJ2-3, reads GAGVSQSPSNKVTEKGKDVELRCDPISGHTALYWYRQSLGQGLEFLIYFQGNSAPDKSGLPSDRFSAERTGGSVSTLTIQRTQQEDSAVYLCASSPGLAGGSDTQYFGPGTRLTVL.

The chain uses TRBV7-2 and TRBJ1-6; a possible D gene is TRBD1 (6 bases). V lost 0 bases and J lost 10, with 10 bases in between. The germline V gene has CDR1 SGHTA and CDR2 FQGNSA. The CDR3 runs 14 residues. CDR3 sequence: CASSLAGGRSPLHF. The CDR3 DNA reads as TGTGCCAGCAGCTTAGCGGGGGGGCGGTCACCCCTCCACTTT.

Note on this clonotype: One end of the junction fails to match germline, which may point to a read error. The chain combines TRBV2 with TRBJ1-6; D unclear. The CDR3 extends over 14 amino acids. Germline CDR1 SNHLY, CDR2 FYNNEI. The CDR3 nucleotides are TGTGCCAGCAGCGCGAAATCAGCCAATTTACCCCTCCACTTT. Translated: CASSAKSANLPLHF.

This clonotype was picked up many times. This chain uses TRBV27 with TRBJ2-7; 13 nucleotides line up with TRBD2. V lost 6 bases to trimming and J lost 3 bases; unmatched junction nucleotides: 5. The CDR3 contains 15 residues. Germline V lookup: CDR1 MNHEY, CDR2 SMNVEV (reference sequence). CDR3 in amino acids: CASSWGTSGVYEQYF. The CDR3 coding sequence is TGTGCCAGCAGCTGGGGGACTAGCGGGGTCTACGAGCAGTACTTC.

The CDR3 bases are TGTGCCAGCGCAACGGGACAGGGTGAAGCTTTCTTT. It encodes CASATGQGEAFF. The chain joins TRBV18 to TRBJ1-1, with 9 nucleotides matching TRBD1. This CDR3 is 12 amino acids long. V lost 8 bases to trimming and J lost 7 bases; unmatched junction nucleotides: 5. Germline CDR1 is KGHSH and CDR2 is LQKENI.

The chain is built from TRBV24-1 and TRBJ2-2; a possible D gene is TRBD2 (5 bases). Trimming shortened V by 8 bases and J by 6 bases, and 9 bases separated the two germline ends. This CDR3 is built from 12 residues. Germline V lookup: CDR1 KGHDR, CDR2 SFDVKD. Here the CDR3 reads CATKTSAGELFF. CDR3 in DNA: TGTGCCACCAAAACTAGTGCCGGGGAGCTGTTTTTT.

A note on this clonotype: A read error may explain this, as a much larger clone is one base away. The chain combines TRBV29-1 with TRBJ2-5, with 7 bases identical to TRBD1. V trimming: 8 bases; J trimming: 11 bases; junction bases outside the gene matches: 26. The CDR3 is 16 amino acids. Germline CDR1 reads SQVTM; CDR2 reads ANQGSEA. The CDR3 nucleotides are TGCAGCCTCCTCCGTTTCGTCGGACAGGTCTACGATGAGCAGTACTTC. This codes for CSLLRFVGQVYDEQYF.

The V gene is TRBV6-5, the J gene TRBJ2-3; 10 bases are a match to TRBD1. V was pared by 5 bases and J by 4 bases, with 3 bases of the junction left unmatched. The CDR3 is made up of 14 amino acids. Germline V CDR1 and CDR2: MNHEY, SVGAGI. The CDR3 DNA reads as TGTGCCAGCAGTAGGACAGGGGGATCAGATACGCAGTATTTT. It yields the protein CASSRTGGSDTQYF.

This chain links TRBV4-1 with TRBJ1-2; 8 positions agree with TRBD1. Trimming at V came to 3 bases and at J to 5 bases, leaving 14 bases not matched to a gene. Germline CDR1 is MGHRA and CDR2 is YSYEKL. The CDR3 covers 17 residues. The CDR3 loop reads CASSQPQLRGREYGYTF. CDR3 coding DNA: TGCGCCAGCAGCCAGCCCCAACTCAGGGGGCGTGAGTATGGCTACACCTTC.

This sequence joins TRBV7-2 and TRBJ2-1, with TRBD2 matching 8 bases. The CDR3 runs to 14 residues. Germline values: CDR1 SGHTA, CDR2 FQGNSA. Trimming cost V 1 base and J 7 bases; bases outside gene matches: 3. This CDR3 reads CTSSLGGLGNEQFF. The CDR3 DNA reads TGTACCAGCAGCTTAGGGGGACTAGGGAATGAGCAGTTCTTC.

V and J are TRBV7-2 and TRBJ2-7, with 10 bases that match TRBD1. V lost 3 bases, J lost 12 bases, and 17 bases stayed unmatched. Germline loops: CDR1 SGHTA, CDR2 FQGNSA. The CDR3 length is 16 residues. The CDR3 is CASSFGGQGRRETRYF. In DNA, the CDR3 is TGTGCCAGCAGCTTCGGGGGACAGGGGCGTCGAGAGACCCGGTACTTC.

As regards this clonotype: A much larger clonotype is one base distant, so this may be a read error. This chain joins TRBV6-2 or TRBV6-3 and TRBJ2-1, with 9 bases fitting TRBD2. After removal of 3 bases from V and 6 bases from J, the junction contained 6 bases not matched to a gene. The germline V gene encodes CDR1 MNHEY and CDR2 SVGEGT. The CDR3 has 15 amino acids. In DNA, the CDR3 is TGTGCCAGCAGTTATAGCGGGAGCAGGTGCAATGAGCAGTTCTTC. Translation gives CASSYSGSRCNEQFF.

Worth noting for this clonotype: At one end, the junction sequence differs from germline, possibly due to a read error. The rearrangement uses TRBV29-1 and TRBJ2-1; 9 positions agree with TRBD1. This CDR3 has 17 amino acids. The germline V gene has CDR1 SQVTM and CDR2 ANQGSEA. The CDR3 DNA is TGCAGCGTTGAAGATAGACAGGGGGACCGCTCCAACAATGAGCAGTTCTTC. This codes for CSVEDRQGDRSNNEQFF.

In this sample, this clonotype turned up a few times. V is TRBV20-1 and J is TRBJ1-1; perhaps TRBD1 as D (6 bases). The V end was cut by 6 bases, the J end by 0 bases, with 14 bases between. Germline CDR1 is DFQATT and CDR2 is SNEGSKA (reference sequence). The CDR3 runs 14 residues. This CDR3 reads CSAQTGSVNTEAFF. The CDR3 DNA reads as TGCAGTGCGCAAACAGGGTCTGTGAACACTGAAGCTTTCTTT.